Listed below are T cell receptor beta chains from one sample, sequenced in a study of T-cell memory formation after mild COVID-19. From the 5' RACE reads, TCRdb called clonotypes with MiXCR, one entry per CDR3 protein. The sample has 400,000 or so distinct CDR3 sequences; 20% are singletons. The material sequenced was PBMCs or a T cell subset sorted from them (not recorded which). The origin of the receptors is an adult woman who had mild COVID-19 (a few samples of this study predate the infection). Cell type and time point are not known. Both conserved end residues are part of each CDR3. The order of the fields is D gene, V gene, J gene, clone size, CDR3 DNA, CDR3 protein. D genes are given only for firm matches. Some rows mark clone size as missing; the rest say once, few, many or name a class of expanded clone.

-	TRBV20-1	TRBJ1-5	-	TGCAGTGCGGACAATCCTAACGACTATCAGCCCCAGCATTTT	CSADNPNDYQPQHF
-	TRBV6-5	TRBJ2-2	-	TGTGCCAGCAGGGGGCCGAACACCGGGGAGCTGTTTTTT	CASRGPNTGELFF
TRBD1	TRBV28	TRBJ2-7	-	TGTGCCAGCAGTTGGGACAGGGGAGGCTACGAGCAGTACTTC	CASSWDRGGYEQYF
-	TRBV20-1	TRBJ2-1	few	TGCAGTGCTAGACCTTACCCGGGCGCCGGGATGTCAAGCTCCTACAATGAGCAGTTCTTC	CSARPYPGAGMSSSYNEQFF
TRBD1	TRBV6-1	TRBJ1-5	few	TGTGCCAGCAGTGAAGCACCGGGACAGGGTTGGCAGCCCCAGCATTTT	CASSEAPGQGWQPQHF
-	TRBV30	TRBJ1-5	-	TGTGCCTGGAGTACCTTCTTTCGACCTCTTGATCAGCCCCAGCATTTT	CAWSTFFRPLDQPQHF
-	TRBV9	TRBJ2-4	few	TGTGCCAGCAGCGCAAGCCGGGACAGCGGGTCCAAAAACATTCAGTACTTC	CASSASRDSGSKNIQYF
-	TRBV20-1	TRBJ1-2	few	TGCAGTGCTACTGGGGGATCGACAAATTATGGCTACACCTTC	CSATGGSTNYGYTF
-	TRBV15	TRBJ1-1	-	TGTGCCACCAGCAGCGGAATGAACACTGAAGCTTTCTTT	CATSSGMNTEAFF
-	TRBV7-6	TRBJ2-1	-	TGTGCCAGCGGAGGAGACCCGTTAGGCCCAAGCTCCTACAATGAGCAGTTCTTC	CASGGDPLGPSSYNEQFF
-	TRBV19	TRBJ1-1	few	TGTGCCAGTAGTATAGGGGTCATGAACACTGAAGCTTTCTTT	CASSIGVMNTEAFF
-	TRBV14	TRBJ2-5	few	TGTGCCAGCAGCCAGGCTCGGTTTGGGAGCGAGACCCAGTACTTC	CASSQARFGSETQYF
-	TRBV4-1	TRBJ2-7	-	TGCGCCAGCAGCCATTGGGGGTCCGACGAGCAGTACTTC	CASSHWGSDEQYF
-	TRBV28	TRBJ2-3	few	TGTGCCAGCAGCGATAATACGCAGTATTTT	CASSDNTQYF
TRBD1	TRBV4-2	TRBJ1-2	few	TGTGCCAGCAGCCCCCATAACCGGGACAGGGATGGCTACACCTTC	CASSPHNRDRDGYTF
-	TRBV7-2	TRBJ2-1	few	TGTGCCAGCAGCTTGAACGGCTACAATGAGCAGTTCTTC	CASSLNGYNEQFF
-	TRBV7-9	TRBJ2-2	-	TGTGCCAGCAGCTTAGCGCCAGGGAGCACCGGGGAGCTGTTTTTT	CASSLAPGSTGELFF
-	TRBV7-2	TRBJ1-1	-	TGTGCCAGCAGCCTACGATACATGAACACTGAAGCTTTCTTT	CASSLRYMNTEAFF
TRBD2	TRBV20-1	TRBJ2-2	-	TGCAGTGCTAGAGATCCGGCTAGCGGGGGCGGGGAGCTGTTTTTT	CSARDPASGGGELFF
-	TRBV7-9	TRBJ2-3	-	TGTGCCAGCGGCGGAAGACTTGGAGATACGCAGTATTTT	CASGGRLGDTQYF
-	TRBV2	TRBJ1-5	-	TGTGCCAGCAGTGAAGGAAGGGTAACAAGCAATCAGCCCCAGCATTTT	CASSEGRVTSNQPQHF
-	TRBV6-2/TRBV6-3	TRBJ1-6	few	TGTGCCAGCAGTTACCCAGCAAATCTTCGGGCGTATAATTCACCCCTCCACTTT	CASSYPANLRAYNSPLHF
-	TRBV7-8	TRBJ2-7	-	TGTGCCAGCAGCTTAGCGGGAATCAGGACTCCATACGAGCAGTACTTC	CASSLAGIRTPYEQYF
-	TRBV7-8	TRBJ2-1	-	TGTGCCAGCAGCTCCCTCCTTGTAGTCCCTCCCTCCTACAATGAGCAGTTCTTC	CASSSLLVVPPSYNEQFF
-	TRBV4-1	TRBJ1-1	many	TGCGCCAGCAGCTATGACATGAACACTGAAGCTTTCTTT	CASSYDMNTEAFF
-	TRBV20-1	TRBJ2-5	-	TGCAGTGCTAGAGGGACAGCGTGGGAGACCCAGTACTTC	CSARGTAWETQYF
-	TRBV5-1	TRBJ2-2	few	TGCGCCAGCAGCCGAGGGGAGCGTTTGACCGGGGAGCTGTTTTTT	CASSRGERLTGELFF
TRBD1	TRBV6-1	TRBJ1-2	few	TGTGCCAGCAGTCCAACCAGGACAGGGCATGGCTACACCTTC	CASSPTRTGHGYTF
TRBD2	TRBV12-3/TRBV12-4	TRBJ2-1	-	TGTGCCAGCAGCATGGGAGGGACTAGCAAGGATGAGCAGTTCTTC	CASSMGGTSKDEQFF
TRBD2	TRBV24-1	TRBJ2-1	few	TGTGCCACCAGTGATAATTTCCGGACGGGGGGCAATGAGCAGTTCTTC	CATSDNFRTGGNEQFF
-	TRBV5-1	TRBJ2-1	-	TGCGCCAGCAGCTTGACGGGGTTACACAATGAGCAGTTCTTC	CASSLTGLHNEQFF
-	TRBV7-9	TRBJ1-1	-	TGTGCCAGCAGCTTGCAGGACCACACTGAAGCTTTCTTT	CASSLQDHTEAFF
-	TRBV29-1	TRBJ1-2	few	TGCAGCGCTGGGACAACCGGAGGTCCTAACTATGGCTACACCTTC	CSAGTTGGPNYGYTF
-	TRBV4-3	TRBJ2-1	-	TGCGCCAGCAGCCAAGAGTTGACGGATGAGCAGTTCTTC	CASSQELTDEQFF
TRBD2	TRBV4-1	TRBJ2-1	-	TGCGCCAGCAGCCAAGATCTTAAAACGGGGGGACTTGAGCAGTTCTTC	CASSQDLKTGGLEQFF
-	TRBV3-1	TRBJ1-2	few	TGTGCCAGCAGCCAAGGAGAACGGACAGCGTTCGGCTACACCTTC	CASSQGERTAFGYTF
-	TRBV6-6	TRBJ1-1	few	TGTGCCAGCAGTTACTCGCCTGGGACCCTGAACACTGAAGCTTTCTTT	CASSYSPGTLNTEAFF